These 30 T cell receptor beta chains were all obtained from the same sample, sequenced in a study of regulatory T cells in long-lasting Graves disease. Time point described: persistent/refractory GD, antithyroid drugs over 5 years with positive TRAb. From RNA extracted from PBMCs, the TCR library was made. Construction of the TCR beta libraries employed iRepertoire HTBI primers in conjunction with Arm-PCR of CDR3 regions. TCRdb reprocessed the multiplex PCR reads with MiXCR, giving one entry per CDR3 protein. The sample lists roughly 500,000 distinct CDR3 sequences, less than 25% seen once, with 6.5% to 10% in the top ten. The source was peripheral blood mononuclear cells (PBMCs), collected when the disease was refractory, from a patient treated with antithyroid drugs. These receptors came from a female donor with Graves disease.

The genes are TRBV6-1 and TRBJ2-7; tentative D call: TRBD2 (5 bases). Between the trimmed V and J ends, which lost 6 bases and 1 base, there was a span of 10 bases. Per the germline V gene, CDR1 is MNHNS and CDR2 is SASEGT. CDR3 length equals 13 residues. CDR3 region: CASRTGVSYEQYF. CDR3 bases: TGTGCCAGCAGAACCGGGGTTTCCTACGAGCAGTACTTC.

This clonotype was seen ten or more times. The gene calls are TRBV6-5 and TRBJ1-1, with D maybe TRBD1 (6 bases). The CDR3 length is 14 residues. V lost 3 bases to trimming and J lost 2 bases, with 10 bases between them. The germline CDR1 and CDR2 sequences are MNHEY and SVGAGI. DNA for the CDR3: TGTGCCAGCAGTTATAGGGGGGTTAACACTGAAGCTTTCTTT. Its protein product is CASSYRGVNTEAFF.

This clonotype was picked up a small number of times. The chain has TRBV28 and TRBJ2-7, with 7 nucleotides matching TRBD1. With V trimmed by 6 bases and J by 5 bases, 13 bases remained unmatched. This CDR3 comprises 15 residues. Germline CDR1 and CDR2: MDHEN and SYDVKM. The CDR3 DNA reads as TGTGCCAGCAGACAAATCACAGGGGCCGGGAACGAGCAGTACTTC. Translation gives CASRQITGAGNEQYF.

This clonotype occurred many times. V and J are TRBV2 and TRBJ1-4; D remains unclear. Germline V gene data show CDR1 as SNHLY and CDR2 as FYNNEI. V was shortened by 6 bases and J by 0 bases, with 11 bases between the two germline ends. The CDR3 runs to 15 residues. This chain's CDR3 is CASRGTAATNEKLFF. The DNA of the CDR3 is TGTGCCAGCAGGGGAACAGCAGCAACTAATGAAAAACTGTTTTTT.

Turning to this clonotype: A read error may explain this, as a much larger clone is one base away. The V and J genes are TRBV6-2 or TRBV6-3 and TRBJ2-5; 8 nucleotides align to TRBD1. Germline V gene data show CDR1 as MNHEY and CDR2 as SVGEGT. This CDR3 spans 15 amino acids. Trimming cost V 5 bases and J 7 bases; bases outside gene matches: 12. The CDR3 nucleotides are TGTGCCAGCAGTGGGCAGGGGGCCGAGGCAAGGACCCAGTACTTC. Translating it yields CASSGQGAEARTQYF.

The CDR3 loop reads CASGLAGANTGELFF. As DNA, the CDR3 is TGCGCCAGCGGACTAGCGGGAGCGAACACCGGGGAGCTGTTTTTT. V usage is TRBV10-1 and J usage is TRBJ2-2, with 13 nucleotides matching TRBD2. From germline, CDR1 is WNHNN and CDR2 SYGVQD (reference sequence). The CDR3 is made up of 15 amino acids. Trimming at V came to 8 bases and at J to 0 bases, leaving 0 bases not matched to a gene.

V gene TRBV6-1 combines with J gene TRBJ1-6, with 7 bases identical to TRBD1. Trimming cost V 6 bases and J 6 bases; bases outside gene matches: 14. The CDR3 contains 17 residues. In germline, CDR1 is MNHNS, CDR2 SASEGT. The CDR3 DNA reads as TGTGCCAGCAGCCGGGACAGCCAAGGACATGGTAATTCACCCCTCCACTTT. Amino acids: CASSRDSQGHGNSPLHF.

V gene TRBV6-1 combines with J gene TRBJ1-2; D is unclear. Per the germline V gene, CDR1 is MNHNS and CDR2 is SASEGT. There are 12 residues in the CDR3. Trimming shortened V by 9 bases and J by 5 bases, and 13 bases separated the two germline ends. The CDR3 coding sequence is TGTGCCAGTCTAGGAACGTCATATGGCTACACCTTC. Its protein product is CASLGTSYGYTF.

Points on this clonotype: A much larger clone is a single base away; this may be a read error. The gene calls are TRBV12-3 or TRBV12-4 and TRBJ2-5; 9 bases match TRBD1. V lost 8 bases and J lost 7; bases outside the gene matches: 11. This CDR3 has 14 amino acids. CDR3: CASGRAEDRGTQYF. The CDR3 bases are TGTGCCAGCGGCCGAGCTGAGGACAGGGGGACCCAGTACTTC.

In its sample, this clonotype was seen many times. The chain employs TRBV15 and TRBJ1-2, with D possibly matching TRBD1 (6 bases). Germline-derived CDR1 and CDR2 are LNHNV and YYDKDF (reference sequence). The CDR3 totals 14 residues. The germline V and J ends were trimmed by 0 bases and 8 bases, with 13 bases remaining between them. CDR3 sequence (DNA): TGTGCCACCAGCAGAGATTCGAACAGGGAAGGCTACACCTTC. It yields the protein CATSRDSNREGYTF.

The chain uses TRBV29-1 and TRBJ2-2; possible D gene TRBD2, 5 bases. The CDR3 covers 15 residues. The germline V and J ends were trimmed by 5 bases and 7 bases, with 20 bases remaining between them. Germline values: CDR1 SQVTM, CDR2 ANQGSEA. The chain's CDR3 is CSVYGRRSGGGELFF. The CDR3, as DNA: TGCAGCGTTTACGGACGCAGGAGCGGCGGCGGGGAGCTGTTTTTT.

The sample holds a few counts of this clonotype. DNA of the CDR3: TGCAGCGTTGATACTGGAACAGGGTCCGGCGAGCAGTACTTC. It encodes CSVDTGTGSGEQYF. The rearrangement uses TRBV29-1 and TRBJ2-5; D may be TRBD1 (6 bases). The J call may be in error: the DNA end matches TRBJ2-7 better. CDR1 is SQVTM and CDR2 is ANQGSEA in the germline V gene. The CDR3 contains 14 residues.

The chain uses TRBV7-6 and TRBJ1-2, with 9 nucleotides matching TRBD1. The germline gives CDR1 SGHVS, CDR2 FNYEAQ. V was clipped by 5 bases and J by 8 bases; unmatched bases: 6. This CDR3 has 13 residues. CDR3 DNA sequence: TGTGCCAGCAGCCCGAGGACAGGGGACGGCTACACCTTC. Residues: CASSPRTGDGYTF.

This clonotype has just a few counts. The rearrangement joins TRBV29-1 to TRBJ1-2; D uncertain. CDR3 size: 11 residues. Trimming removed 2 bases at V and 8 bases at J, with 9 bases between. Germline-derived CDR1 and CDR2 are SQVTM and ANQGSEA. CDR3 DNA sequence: TGCAGCGTTGAACAGACTGAGGGCTACACCTTC. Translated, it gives CSVEQTEGYTF.

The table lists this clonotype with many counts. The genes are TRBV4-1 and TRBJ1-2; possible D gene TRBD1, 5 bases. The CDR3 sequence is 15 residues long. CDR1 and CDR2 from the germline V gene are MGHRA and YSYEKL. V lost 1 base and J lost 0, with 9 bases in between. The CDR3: CASSQGRGTNYGYTF. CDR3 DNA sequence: TGCGCCAGCAGCCAAGGGAGGGGCACTAACTATGGCTACACCTTC.

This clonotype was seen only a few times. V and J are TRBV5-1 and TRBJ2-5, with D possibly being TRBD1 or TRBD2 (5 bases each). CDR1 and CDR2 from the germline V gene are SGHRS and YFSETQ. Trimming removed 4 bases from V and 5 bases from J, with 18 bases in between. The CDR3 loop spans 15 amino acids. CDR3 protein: CASSGTGPRGETQYF. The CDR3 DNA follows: TGCGCCAGCAGCGGGACGGGACCTAGAGGGGAGACCCAGTACTTC. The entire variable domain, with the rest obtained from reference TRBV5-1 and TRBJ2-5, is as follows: KAGVTQTPRYLIKTRGQQVTLSCSPISGHRSVSWYQQTPGQGLQFLFEYFSETQRNKGNFPGRFSGRQFSNSRSEMNVSTLELGDSALYLCASSGTGPRGETQYFGPGTRLLVL.

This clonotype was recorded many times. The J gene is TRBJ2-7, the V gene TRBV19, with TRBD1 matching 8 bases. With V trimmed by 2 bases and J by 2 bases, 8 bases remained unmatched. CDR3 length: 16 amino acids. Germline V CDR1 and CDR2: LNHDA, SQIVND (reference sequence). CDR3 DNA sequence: TGTGCCAGTAGTATAAAGGACAGGGCCTCGCCCTACGAGCAGTACTTC. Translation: CASSIKDRASPYEQYF.

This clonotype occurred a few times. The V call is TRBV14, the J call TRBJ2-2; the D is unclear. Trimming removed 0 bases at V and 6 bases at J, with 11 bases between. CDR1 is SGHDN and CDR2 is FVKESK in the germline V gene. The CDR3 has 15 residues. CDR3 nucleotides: TGTGCCAGCAGCCAAGATCCAGTAAGGGCCGGGGAGCTGTTTTTT. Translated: CASSQDPVRAGELFF.

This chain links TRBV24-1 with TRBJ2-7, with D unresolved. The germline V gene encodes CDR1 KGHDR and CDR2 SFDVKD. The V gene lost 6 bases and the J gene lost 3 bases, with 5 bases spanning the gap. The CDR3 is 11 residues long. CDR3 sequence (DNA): TGTGCCACCAGTCCGTACTACGAGCAGTACTTC. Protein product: CATSPYYEQYF.

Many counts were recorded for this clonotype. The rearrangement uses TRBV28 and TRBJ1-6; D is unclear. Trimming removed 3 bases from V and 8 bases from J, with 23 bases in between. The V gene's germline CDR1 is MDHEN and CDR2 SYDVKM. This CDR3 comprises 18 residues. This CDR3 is CASSFPASEARRDSPLHF. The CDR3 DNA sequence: TGTGCCAGCAGTTTTCCGGCGAGCGAGGCCCGACGGGATTCACCCCTCCACTTT.

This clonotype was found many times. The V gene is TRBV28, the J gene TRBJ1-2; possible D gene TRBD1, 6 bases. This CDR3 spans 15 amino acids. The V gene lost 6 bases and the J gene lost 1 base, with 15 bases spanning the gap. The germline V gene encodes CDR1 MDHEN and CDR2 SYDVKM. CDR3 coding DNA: TGTGCCAGCAGCCATGGACAGAATATTAACTATGGCTACACCTTC. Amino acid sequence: CASSHGQNINYGYTF.

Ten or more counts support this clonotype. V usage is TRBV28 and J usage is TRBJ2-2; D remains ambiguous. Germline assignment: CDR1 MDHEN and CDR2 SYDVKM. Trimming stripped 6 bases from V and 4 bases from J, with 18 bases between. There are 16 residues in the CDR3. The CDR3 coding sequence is TGTGCCAGCAGGACTTCAGTACGCGACCGCACCGGGGAGCTGTTTTTT. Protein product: CASRTSVRDRTGELFF.

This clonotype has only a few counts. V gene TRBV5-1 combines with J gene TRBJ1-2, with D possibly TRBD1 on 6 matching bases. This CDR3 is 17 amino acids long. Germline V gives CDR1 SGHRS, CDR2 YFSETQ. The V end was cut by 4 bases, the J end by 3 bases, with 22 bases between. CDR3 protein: CASSPNSPLQGDYGYTF. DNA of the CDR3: TGCGCCAGCAGCCCTAACTCGCCTTTACAGGGAGACTATGGCTACACCTTC.

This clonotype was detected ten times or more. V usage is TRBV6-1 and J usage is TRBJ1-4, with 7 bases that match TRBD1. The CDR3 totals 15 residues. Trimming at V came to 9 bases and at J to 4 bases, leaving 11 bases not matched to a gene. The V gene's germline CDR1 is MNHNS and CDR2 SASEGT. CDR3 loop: CASKRRGQINEKLFF. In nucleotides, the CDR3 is TGTGCCAGTAAAAGAAGGGGACAGATTAATGAAAAACTGTTTTTT.

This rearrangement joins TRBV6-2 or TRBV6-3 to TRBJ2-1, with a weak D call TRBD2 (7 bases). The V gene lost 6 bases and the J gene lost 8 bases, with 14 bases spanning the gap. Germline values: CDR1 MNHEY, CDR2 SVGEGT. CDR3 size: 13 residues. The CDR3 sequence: CASSTRGRDEQFF. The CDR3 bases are TGTGCCAGCAGCACGAGGGGGAGGGATGAGCAGTTCTTC.

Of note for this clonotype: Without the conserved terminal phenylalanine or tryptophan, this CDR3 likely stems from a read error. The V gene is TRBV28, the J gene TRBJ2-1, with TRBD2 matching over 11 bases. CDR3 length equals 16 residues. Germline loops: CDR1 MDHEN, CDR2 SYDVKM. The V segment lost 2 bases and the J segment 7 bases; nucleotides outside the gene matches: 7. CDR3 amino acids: CASSLLRLAGGNEQFS. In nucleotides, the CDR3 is TGTGCCAGCAGTTTACTGAGGCTAGCGGGAGGAAATGAGCAGTTCTCC.

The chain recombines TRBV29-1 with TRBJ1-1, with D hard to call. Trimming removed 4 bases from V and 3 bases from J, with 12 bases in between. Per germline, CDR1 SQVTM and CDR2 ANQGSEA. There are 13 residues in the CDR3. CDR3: CSVGRVSHTEAFF. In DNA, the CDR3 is TGCAGCGTTGGCCGGGTGTCACACACTGAAGCTTTCTTT.

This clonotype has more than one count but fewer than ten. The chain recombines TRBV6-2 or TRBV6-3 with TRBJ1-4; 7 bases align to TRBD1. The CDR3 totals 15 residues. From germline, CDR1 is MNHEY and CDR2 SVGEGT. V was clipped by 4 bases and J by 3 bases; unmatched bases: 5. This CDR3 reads CASSFTGVPNEKLFF. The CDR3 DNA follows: TGTGCCAGCAGTTTCACAGGGGTGCCTAATGAAAAACTGTTTTTT.

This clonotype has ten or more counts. The CDR3 reads CATPRQLLAYEQYF. The CDR3 bases are TGTGCCACGCCTAGACAGTTATTGGCTTACGAGCAGTACTTC. The gene calls are TRBV24-1 and TRBJ2-7; D perhaps matches TRBD1 (5 bases). Trimming shortened V by 10 bases and J by 4 bases, and 19 bases separated the two germline ends. CDR1 and CDR2 (germline): KGHDR, SFDVKD. CDR3 length: 14 residues.

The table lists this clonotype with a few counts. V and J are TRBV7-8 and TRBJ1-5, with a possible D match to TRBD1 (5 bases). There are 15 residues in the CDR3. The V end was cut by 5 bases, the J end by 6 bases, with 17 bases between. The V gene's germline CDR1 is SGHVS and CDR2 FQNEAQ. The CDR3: CASSLGTAASQPQHF. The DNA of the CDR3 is TGTGCCAGCAGCCTGGGGACTGCAGCGAGTCAGCCCCAGCATTTT.